The rows below give T cell receptor beta chains drawn from one sample of a study of patients with pleural tuberculosis. TCRdb reprocessed the reads via MiXCR and lists one record per CDR3 protein. The sample consists of 45,000 to 55,000 distinct CDR3 sequences, approximately 7.5% of them appearing once. The source is a human donor with pleural tuberculosis. CDR3s include the opening cysteine and the closing phenylalanine or tryptophan. The D gene is left open where the match is weak. Some rows have no size entry. The others give once, few or many, or a class for an expanded clone.

j_call | v_call | clone_size | d_call | cdr3_nt | cdr3_aa
TRBJ1-1 | TRBV5-1 | many | - | TGTGCCAGCAGTTTATGGGGGAACACTGAAGCTTTCTTT | CASSLWGNTEAFF
TRBJ2-2 | TRBV11-2 | many | - | TGTGCCAGCAGCCTTTTTGTGGGCGGGGAGCTGTTTTTT | CASSLFVGGELFF
TRBJ2-1 | TRBV12-3/TRBV12-4 | many | - | TGTGCCAGCAGTCCACAGACAGGAGAGGGTAGGGGTGAGCAGTTCTTC | CASSPQTGEGRGEQFF
TRBJ2-7 | TRBV29-1 | - | - | TGCAGCGTTGAGTTAGGGGGGGCCCACGAGCAGTACTTC | CSVELGGAHEQYF
TRBJ2-7 | TRBV5-1 | many | TRBD2 | TGCGCCAGCAGCTTGGGGCCTAGCGGGTTCTACGAGCAGTACTTC | CASSLGPSGFYEQYF
TRBJ1-1 | TRBV6-1 | many | - | TGTGCCAGCAGTCAGGGTTTGCGGACTGAAGCTTTCTTT | CASSQGLRTEAFF
TRBJ2-2 | TRBV20-1 | many | - | TGCAGTGCTAGAGGGGACACCGGTTTGAAAGGGGAGCTGTTTTTT | CSARGDTGLKGELFF
TRBJ2-3 | TRBV19 | many | - | TGTGCCAGTAGAACCCGCGGAGATACGCAGTATTTT | CASRTRGDTQYF
TRBJ1-6 | TRBV12-3/TRBV12-4 | - | - | TGTGCCAGCAGTTTACAGGGGAAGGGTTCACCCCTCCACTTT | CASSLQGKGSPLHF
TRBJ2-1 | TRBV7-6 | many | - | TGTGCTAGCAGCCCCGGGACCGCTACCTACAATGAGCAGTTCTTC | CASSPGTATYNEQFF
TRBJ1-4 | TRBV2 | many | - | TGTGCCAGCACTCGGTCGGGACACCATAATGAAAAACTGTTTTTT | CASTRSGHHNEKLFF
TRBJ1-5 | TRBV10-3 | many | TRBD1 | TGTGCCATCTCGACAGGGCAAGGCAATCAGCCCCAGCATTTT | CAISTGQGNQPQHF
TRBJ1-6 | TRBV27 | many | - | TGTGCCAGCAGTCCGCATAATTCACCCCTCCACTTT | CASSPHNSPLHF
TRBJ1-5 | TRBV18 | many | TRBD1 | TGTGCCAGCTCACGGACAGGCCAAGGGGGAAATCAGCCCCAGCATTTT | CASSRTGQGGNQPQHF
TRBJ1-5 | TRBV20-1 | many | - | TGCAGTGCTACGGACGGAGCAAATCAGCCCCAGCATTTT | CSATDGANQPQHF
TRBJ2-3 | TRBV5-1 | - | TRBD2 | TGCGCCAGCAGCTTGAGGACTAGCGGACCTACAGATACGCAGTATTTT | CASSLRTSGPTDTQYF
TRBJ1-3 | TRBV28 | many | - | TGTGCCAGCAGTTCTACCCTTCTATTTGGATCTGGAAACACCATATATTTT | CASSSTLLFGSGNTIYF
TRBJ1-1 | TRBV29-1 | many | - | TGCAGCGTTGTCCGGGCGAAGAACACTGAAGCTTTCTTT | CSVVRAKNTEAFF
TRBJ1-2 | TRBV29-1 | - | - | TGCAGCGTTGAAGGGAGGGTTAAGGATTATGGCTACACCTTC | CSVEGRVKDYGYTF
TRBJ2-1 | TRBV14 | many | TRBD1 | TGTGCCAGCAGCCCAACACTGGGACAGCCTAATGAGCAGTTCTTC | CASSPTLGQPNEQFF